Here is one T cell receptor (beta chain) with its context. This clonotype was seen repeatedly, ten times or more. The target of this receptor is not known. No base quality values were provided; no much bigger clone lies one nucleotide off. CDR1 and CDR2, looked up from the germline V gene, are SGHTA and FQGNSA. The CDR3 has 13 amino acids, counting the end cysteine and phenylalanine. Only the CDR3 part of the read is kept: 39 bases, read in frame from the first base. V gives up 1 base and J gives up 6 bases, and the segment between their germline ends measures 7 bases. Starting from 400 ng RNA, TCR libraries were constructed with the Immunoverse kit using molecular barcoded adaptors that cover the alpha/delta and beta/gamma chains. TCR library preparation was performed with the same RNA that was used for transcriptome sequencing. Sequencing of the TCR libraries was done on an Illumina HiSeq 4000 with 2 x 150 cycles. From the authors' description of their analysis: MiXCR aligned TCR reads to human V, D, J and C references and assembled the aligned reads into CDR3 clonotypes, with quality filtering and error correction included. Clonotype counts and gene usage diversity were analyzed with the tcR package in R. For inspection of raw mapping reads, RNA-seq reads were mapped by STAR aligner version 2.5.3a onto GRCh37 of the human genome. To test the effect of sequencing depth on detected clonotypes, IR-seq fastq files were randomly downsampled using Seqtk 1.3. Using fastp at Q25 and MiXCR, TCRdb reprocessed the public reads and kept productive beta chains. Every CDR3 protein is listed once, alongside the most common genes and DNA of its rows. Here the V and J calls rest on TCRdb's processing, not on the authors' analysis. This sample gives fewer than 150,000 distinct CDR3 sequences in total; approximately 12% of them show up just once. Roughly 11% of the sample is taken by the ten largest.

Each patient had bone marrow sampled at the time of active disease. Isolation of bone marrow mononuclear cells was performed by Ficoll-Hypaque density gradient centrifugation. To remove myeloma plasma cells, the cells were labeled with CD138 magnetic microbeads on a MACS separator, and CD138-negative cells were then collected by negative selection. The purity of the isolated cells was checked by flow cytometry with CD138 antibodies on an Attune NxT. Total RNA was extracted using TRIzol reagent and was quantified on a NanoDrop spectrophotometer. Paired RNA-seq and IR-seq were performed on each patient's CD138-negative bone marrow sample. This sample is drawn from a study of read filtering for tumor transcriptome and immune sequencing (dated by TCRdb to 2018 to 2021). For context, the study as a whole: The cohort was composed of approximately 17 male and more than twelve female patients, with a mean age of about 68 years and an age range of about 45 to 90. As a main aim, a read-filtering strategy for immune repertoire data was addressed, with the specific question being whether clonotypes supported by a single read should be removed. By revised international staging, roughly 8 patients were R-ISS I, under 20 were R-ISS II and more than five were R-ISS III. Using the same bone marrow samples, the study ran both targeted immune repertoire sequencing and bulk whole-transcriptome sequencing and then compared the TCR repertoires from each method. Per sample, about 3.5 to 10.27 million TCR-region mapped reads were obtained with IR-seq, compared with only about 85 to 1,400 with RNA-seq. Whole-transcriptome libraries were prepared with the TruSeq RNA Access Library Prep Kit after DNase treatment.

Points the paper makes about the study in general: When single-read clonotypes were removed, the proportions of shared clonotypes in IR-seq and RNA-seq correlated more strongly. The sorted CD138-negative fraction was composed of a mixed bone marrow immune population rather than of purified T cells. Compared with RNA-seq, IR-seq captured clonotypes at much greater depth and more reliably, and a smaller IR-seq throughput was enough to identify most of the shared clonotypes. Single-read clonotypes made up approximately 84% of clonotypes but only roughly 3.6% of total reads in IR-seq, compared with around 70% of clonotypes and 44.6% of reads in RNA-seq.

The specimen was a population of CD138-negative cells sorted from bone marrow. Reading the label with the study, this specimen's cell subset or site is: bone marrow mononuclear cells depleted of CD138+ plasma/myeloma cells by negative magnetic selection. Recombination connected TRBV7-2 to TRBJ1-5; the D gene remains uncertain. This sequence originates from a donor aged 40 or over with multiple myeloma. The nucleotide sequence reads as follows: TGTGCCAGCAGCTTAGGGGCCCGTCAGCCCCAGCATTTT. It translates as CASSLGARQPQHF. The full variable domain, with segments outside the CDR3 supplied by the reference TRBV7-2 and TRBJ1-5 proteins, appears as GAGVSQSPSNKVTEKGKDVELRCDPISGHTALYWYRQSLGQGLEFLIYFQGNSAPDKSGLPSDRFSAERTGGSVSTLTIQRTQQEDSAVYLCASSLGARQPQHFGDGTRLSIL.